This entry lists 21 T cell receptor beta chains sequenced from one sample in a study of CD8+ T cells in alopecia areata. The treatment denotes: oral pan-JAK inhibitor, 5-10 mg twice daily. Extraction of RNA preceded its reverse transcription into cDNA, which served as the sequencing template. Method: immunoSEQ multiplex PCR; TCRdb's copy keeps in-frame clones and lacks some. This table holds some 210,000 clones, approximately 72% found once. The specimen was CD4+ T cells sorted from blood, collected around week 42, from a patient treated with tofacitinib. All receptors come from a human donor with alopecia areata.

This clone appeared a few times. This chain links TRBV30 with TRBJ2-7, with 12 nucleotides matching TRBD1. The germline gives CDR1 GTSNPN, CDR2 SVGIG (reference sequence). The CDR3 covers 15 residues. Trimming took 3 bases from V and 3 from J; bases not matched to a gene: 6. CDR3 sequence: CAWSPGTGGRYEQYF. As DNA, the CDR3 is TGTGCCTGGAGCCCTGGGACAGGGGGCCGCTACGAGCAGTACTTC.

CDR3 sequence (DNA): TGTGCCAGCAGCCCTTCTGGAGGCTACACCTTC. Translating it yields CASSPSGGYTF. The chain links TRBV7-9 to TRBJ1-2; D ambiguous. Trimming took 5 bases from V and 8 from J, leaving 9 bases between them. The CDR3 loop spans 11 amino acids. Germline lookup yields CDR1 SEHNR and CDR2 FQNEAQ (reference sequence).

The V call is TRBV30, the J call TRBJ1-1, with D tentatively TRBD1 (6 bases). The length of the CDR3 is 12 residues. V was shortened by 4 bases and J by 5 bases, with 11 bases between the two germline ends. Germline CDR1 is GTSNPN and CDR2 is SVGIG (reference sequence). The CDR3 DNA reads as TGTGCCTGGACTGTGGGGGCGACTGAAGCTTTCTTT. Encoded protein: CAWTVGATEAFF.

This chain connects TRBV29-1 to TRBJ1-2, with TRBD1 identical over 8 bases. The CDR3 consists of 12 residues. CDR1 and CDR2 from the germline V gene are SQVTM and ANQGSEA. The J segment lost 8 bases and the V segment lost 4 bases, leaving 6 bases of the junction unmatched. The CDR3 is CSVVLGTGGYTF. For the CDR3, the DNA is TGCAGCGTTGTGTTAGGGACAGGCGGCTACACCTTC.

The table lists this clone with a few counts. CDR3 nucleotides: TGCAGCGGAGGACTTAGCAGGGACGAGCAGTACTTC. It codes for CSGGLSRDEQYF. This chain connects TRBV29-1 to TRBJ2-7; D is perhaps TRBD1 or TRBD2 (5 bases each). Germline CDR1 SQVTM, CDR2 ANQGSEA. Trimming removed 7 bases at V and 5 bases at J, with 15 bases between. The CDR3 is 12 amino acids.

Comment on this clone: Other DNA sequences from this sample encode an identical CDR3 as well. The chain joins TRBV30 to TRBJ1-1; no reliable D call. CDR3 size: 13 residues. Trimming took off 0 bases at V and 0 bases at J, with 5 bases between the two ends. Germline-derived CDR1 and CDR2 are GTSNPN and SVGIG (reference sequence). The CDR3 sequence: CAWSVLMNTEAFF. The CDR3 DNA reads as TGTGCCTGGAGTGTACTTATGAACACTGAAGCTTTCTTT.

The table lists this clone with a few counts. The genes are TRBV29-1 and TRBJ1-5, with D perhaps TRBD1 (6 bases). Germline CDR1 reads SQVTM; CDR2 reads ANQGSEA. V was pared by 4 bases and J by 5 bases, with 9 bases between. This CDR3 has 12 amino acids. CDR3 coding DNA: TGCAGCGTTGGGACAGAATATCAGCCCCAGCATTTT. It translates to CSVGTEYQPQHF.

The chain recombines TRBV7-8 with TRBJ2-7; D is uncertain. The germline CDR1 and CDR2 sequences are SGHVS and FQNEAQ. The germline V and J ends were trimmed by 7 bases and 4 bases, with 11 bases remaining between them. The CDR3 spans 12 residues. CDR3 in amino acids: CASTSGVYEQYF. CDR3 DNA sequence: TGTGCCAGCACCTCTGGGGTATACGAGCAGTACTTC.

V is TRBV29-1 and J is TRBJ1-1; D is unresolved. The ends were cut back, 4 bases at V and 1 base at J, with 10 bases in the middle. The CDR3 has 13 residues. Germline V gene lookup returns CDR1 SQVTM and CDR2 ANQGSEA. This CDR3 is CSVGQSPNTEAFF. CDR3 DNA: TGCAGCGTTGGTCAGAGTCCGAACACTGAAGCTTTCTTT. Full variable domain (rest looked up from reference TRBV29-1 and TRBJ1-1): SAVISQKPSRDICQRGTSLTIQCQVDSQVTMMFWYRQQPGQSLTLIATANQGSEATYESGFVIDKFPISRPNLTFSTLTVSNMSPEDSSIYLCSVGQSPNTEAFFGQGTRLTVV.

This clone was observed a handful of times. The chain recombines TRBV4-3 with TRBJ1-2; D is uncertain. The CDR3 spans 14 residues. The V gene lost 1 base and the J gene lost 7 bases, with 13 bases spanning the gap. CDR1 and CDR2 (germline): LGHNA, YSLEER. This CDR3 reads CASSQVVQARGYTF. CDR3 DNA sequence: TGCGCCAGCAGCCAAGTGGTCCAGGCGCGTGGCTACACCTTC.

This clone was seen a few times. The chain is built from TRBV19 and TRBJ2-3; a possible D gene is TRBD2 (6 bases). CDR1 is LNHDA, CDR2 SQIVND, per germline (reference sequence). The CDR3 is 13 residues long. The V end lost 9 bases, the J end lost 0 bases, and 10 bases lay between the germline ends. The CDR3 DNA sequence: TGTGCCAGCGGGGGATCGAGCACAGATACGCAGTATTTT. It codes for CASGGSSTDTQYF. Complete variable domain (other parts from reference TRBV19 and TRBJ2-3): DGGITQSPKYLFRKEGQNVTLSCEQNLNHDAMYWYRQDPGQGLRLIYYSQIVNDFQKGDIAEGYSVSREKKESFPLTVTSAQKNPTAFYLCASGGSSTDTQYFGPGTRLTVL.

V gene TRBV19 combines with J gene TRBJ1-6; D is unclear. Trimming cost V 5 bases and J 7 bases, with 6 bases left between them. The CDR3 sequence is 12 residues long. The germline V gene has CDR1 LNHDA and CDR2 SQIVND (reference sequence). The DNA of the CDR3 is TGTGCCAGTAGTTATACGAATTCACCCCTCCACTTT. Encoded protein: CASSYTNSPLHF.

The chain carries TRBV7-9 and TRBJ2-3; D is uncertain. This CDR3 is built from 12 residues. The V gene's germline CDR1 is SEHNR and CDR2 FQNEAQ (reference sequence). V was trimmed by 5 bases and J by 4 bases, leaving 7 bases between them. CDR3 nucleotide sequence: TGTGCCAGCAGCCGAAGACCAGATACGCAGTATTTT. It specifies CASSRRPDTQYF. Filled out from reference TRBV7-9 and TRBJ2-3, the complete variable domain reads DTGVSQNPRHKITKRGQNVTFRCDPISEHNRLYWYRQTLGQGPEFLTYFQNEAQLEKSRLLSDRFSAERPKGSFSTLEIQRTEQGDSAMYLCASSRRPDTQYFGPGTRLTVL.

For the CDR3, the DNA is TGCAGCGTTGTGAAGGTGGATAACGAGCAGTACTTC. Protein product: CSVVKVDNEQYF. This chain links TRBV29-1 with TRBJ2-7; no clear D. The CDR3 has 12 amino acids. Trimming took off 4 bases at V and 5 bases at J, with 12 bases between the two ends. Germline V gene lookup returns CDR1 SQVTM and CDR2 ANQGSEA.

The gene calls are TRBV7-2 and TRBJ2-3; possibly TRBD2 for D (6 bases). Germline V gives CDR1 SGHTA, CDR2 FQGNSA. This CDR3 contains 11 residues. V lost 3 bases, J lost 8 bases, and 6 bases lay in between. The CDR3 loop is CASSFSGTQYF. The CDR3 coding sequence is TGTGCCAGCAGCTTTAGCGGTACGCAGTATTTT. The full variable domain, in which reference TRBV7-2 and TRBJ2-3 provide the parts outside the CDR3, is GAGVSQSPSNKVTEKGKDVELRCDPISGHTALYWYRQSLGQGLEFLIYFQGNSAPDKSGLPSDRFSAERTGGSVSTLTIQRTQQEDSAVYLCASSFSGTQYFGPGTRLTVL.

V and J are TRBV30 and TRBJ2-2; D may be TRBD1 or TRBD2 (5 bases each). The CDR3 consists of 15 residues. CDR1 GTSNPN and CDR2 SVGIG come from the germline V gene (reference sequence). The V end lost 1 base, the J end lost 1 base, and 10 bases lay between the germline ends. The CDR3 loop is CAWSAGALNTGELFF. Here the CDR3 DNA reads TGTGCCTGGAGTGCCGGGGCCCTGAACACCGGGGAGCTGTTTTTT.

This clone was recorded a few times. Other DNA variants within this sample encode the same CDR3. The J gene is TRBJ2-5, the V gene TRBV5-6; no clear D gene. Germline assignment: CDR1 SGHDT and CDR2 YYEEEE. V lost 2 bases and J lost 1, with 6 bases in between. There are 13 residues in the CDR3. Here the CDR3 reads CASSFVGQETQYF. CDR3 nucleotides: TGTGCCAGCAGCTTTGTCGGCCAAGAGACCCAGTACTTC.

In this sample, this clone turned up a few times. The chain joins TRBV4-1 to TRBJ1-1; D not certain. Germline loops: CDR1 MGHRA, CDR2 YSYEKL. V lost 3 bases and J lost 1, with 12 bases in between. CDR3 length: 15 residues. The CDR3 reads CASSQGGIWNTEAFF. The CDR3 DNA sequence: TGCGCCAGCAGCCAGGGTGGGATTTGGAACACTGAAGCTTTCTTT.

V usage is TRBV10-1 and J usage is TRBJ2-2; 7 bases map to TRBD1. The CDR3 totals 17 residues. The J segment lost 0 bases and the V segment lost 6 bases, leaving 10 bases of the junction unmatched. CDR1 and CDR2 (germline): WNHNN, SYGVQD (reference sequence). The CDR3, as DNA: TGCGCCAGCAGCGAGGTCCGGACAGGACCGAACACCGGGGAGCTGTTTTTT. As protein: CASSEVRTGPNTGELFF.

The V and J genes are TRBV29-1 and TRBJ2-2; no reliable D call. The CDR3 is made up of 14 amino acids. Germline lookup yields CDR1 SQVTM and CDR2 ANQGSEA. The germline V and J ends were trimmed by 6 bases and 0 bases, with 11 bases remaining between them. CDR3 amino acids: CSVMTLTNTGELFF. Written as DNA, the CDR3 is TGCAGCGTGATGACCCTTACGAACACCGGGGAGCTGTTTTTT.

J is TRBJ1-1 and V is TRBV11-2; D is undetermined. CDR3 length equals 13 residues. CDR1 and CDR2 (germline): SGHAT, FQNNGV. V gave up 0 bases and J gave up 0 bases, with 2 bases separating them. CDR3 loop: CASSLDLNTEAFF. For the CDR3, the DNA is TGTGCCAGCAGCTTAGACTTGAACACTGAAGCTTTCTTT.